The 21 T cell receptor beta chains reported below all come from one sample, sequenced in a study of cytomegalovirus exposure and HLA in healthy donors. The PCR had 60 Vbeta and 13 Jbeta primers. The repertoire was sequenced with immunoSEQ multiplex PCR; TCRdb's copy has only in-frame clones and lacks some. The sample lists about 190,000 clones, approximately 75% occurring once. The sample consisted of PBMCs. The receptors originated from a man aged 30 to 39 in good health and CMV-seropositive.

The gene calls are TRBV4-2 and TRBJ2-7, with 9 bases lining up with TRBD2. V lost 0 bases, J lost 0 bases, and 9 bases stayed unmatched. The CDR3 has 18 amino acids. The germline gives CDR1 LGHNA, CDR2 YNFKEQ. DNA for the CDR3: TGTGCCAGCAGCCAAGATAACAGCGGGGGGCTCACCTCCTACGAGCAGTACTTC. This codes for CASSQDNSGGLTSYEQYF.

The chain links TRBV9 to TRBJ2-2; 8 bases are shared with TRBD2. In germline, CDR1 is SGDLS, CDR2 YYNGEE. CDR3 size: 17 residues. Trimming at V came to 3 bases and at J to 5 bases, leaving 12 bases not matched to a gene. CDR3 in amino acids: CASSGSAGAGETGELFF. For the CDR3, the DNA is TGTGCCAGCAGCGGCTCAGCGGGAGCGGGGGAAACCGGGGAGCTGTTTTTT. Looking up the rest from reference TRBV9 and TRBJ2-2 gives the full variable domain: DSGVTQTPKHLITATGQRVTLRCSPRSGDLSVYWYQQSLDQGLQFLIQYYNGEERAKGNILERFSAQQFPDLHSELNLSSLELGDSALYFCASSGSAGAGETGELFFGEGSRLTVL.

Details on this clone: One end of the junction varies from germline; a read error may be responsible. J is TRBJ1-1 and V is TRBV7-9; D might be TRBD1 (6 bases). The length of the CDR3 is 15 residues. The V gene's germline CDR1 is SEHNR and CDR2 FQNEAQ (reference sequence). CDR3 DNA: TGTGCCAGCAGCCCGAAGGGGGGAGGGAACAGTGAAGCTTTCTTT. Its translation: CASSPKGGGNSEAFF. Combining the CDR3 with reference TRBV7-9 and TRBJ1-1 gives the whole variable domain DTGVSQNPRHKITKRGQNVTFRCDPISEHNRLYWYRQTLGQGPEFLTYFQNEAQLEKSRLLSDRFSAERPKGSFSTLEIQRTEQGDSAMYLCASSPKGGGNSEAFFGQGTRLTVV.

In DNA form, the CDR3 reads TGTGCCAGTAGGGAGCGGGACAGGGCCTCCTACGAGCAGTACTTC. This encodes CASRERDRASYEQYF. V and J are TRBV19 and TRBJ2-7; 9 nucleotides match TRBD1. Germline-derived CDR1 and CDR2 are LNHDA and SQIVND (reference sequence). The V segment lost 6 bases and the J segment 0 bases; nucleotides outside the gene matches: 6. The CDR3 is made up of 15 amino acids. Filled out from reference TRBV19 and TRBJ2-7, the complete variable domain reads DGGITQSPKYLFRKEGQNVTLSCEQNLNHDAMYWYRQDPGQGLRLIYYSQIVNDFQKGDIAEGYSVSREKKESFPLTVTSAQKNPTAFYLCASRERDRASYEQYFGPGTRLTVT.

The chain has TRBV27 and TRBJ2-7; 11 nucleotides align to TRBD2. The V and J ends lost 4 bases and 5 bases, in that order; junction bases with no gene match: 7. Germline V lookup: CDR1 MNHEY, CDR2 SMNVEV (reference sequence). CDR3 size: 15 residues. Written as DNA, the CDR3 is TGTGCCAGCAGTTCCCCGACTAGCGGGACCGACGAGCAGTACTTC. Its protein product is CASSSPTSGTDEQYF.

This chain uses TRBV10-3 with TRBJ2-2, with a possible D match to TRBD1 (6 bases). Germline lookup yields CDR1 ENHRY and CDR2 SYGVKD. CDR3 length equals 16 residues. Trimming pared 2 bases from V and 7 bases from J, leaving 17 bases between. The CDR3 nucleotides are TGTGCCATCAGTGAGCTTCCCGGGACAAGAAACGGGGAGCTGTTTTTT. Its protein is CAISELPGTRNGELFF.

The CDR3 nucleotides are TGTGCCAGCAGCTCCTACTCTCGGGAGCAGTACTTC. It yields the protein CASSSYSREQYF. This chain joins TRBV7-2 and TRBJ2-7; D gene unclear. V dropped 4 bases and J dropped 7 bases, with 11 bases sitting between them. The CDR3 has 12 residues. Germline values: CDR1 SGHTA, CDR2 FQGNSA.

This clone came up once. The gene calls are TRBV29-1 and TRBJ1-5; D unclear. Germline CDR1 is SQVTM and CDR2 is ANQGSEA. The CDR3 covers 12 residues. V gave up 6 bases and J gave up 2 bases, with 8 bases separating them. CDR3 region: CSVAEGNQPQHF. In DNA, the CDR3 is TGCAGCGTGGCCGAGGGCAATCAGCCCCAGCATTTT.

This clone was found once. V and J are TRBV5-1 and TRBJ2-5; TRBD1 matches at 8 bases. V was clipped by 0 bases and J by 5 bases; unmatched bases: 3. In germline, CDR1 is SGHRS, CDR2 YFSETQ. The CDR3 totals 14 residues. CDR3 coding DNA: TGCGCCAGCAGCTTGGGACAGGGGAGGGAGACCCAGTACTTC. Amino acid sequence: CASSLGQGRETQYF.

The CDR3 region has the DNA TGTGCCAGCAGTTACGAGCGTGGACAGGGGGCCTACGAGCAGTACTTC. This encodes CASSYERGQGAYEQYF. The chain joins TRBV6-6 to TRBJ2-7; TRBD1 agrees at 10 bases. Germline CDR1 MNHNY, CDR2 SVGAGI (reference sequence). CDR3 length: 16 residues. Losses at the gene ends were 2 bases for V and 2 bases for J; bases not matched to a gene: 6.

J is TRBJ2-1 and V is TRBV2, with TRBD1 identical over 9 bases. Germline V CDR1 and CDR2: SNHLY, FYNNEI. The ends lost 7 bases at V and 9 bases at J; junction bases unmatched: 4. This CDR3 is built from 12 residues. The CDR3: CASNPDRGEQFF. Written as DNA, the CDR3 is TGTGCCAGCAACCCGGACAGGGGTGAGCAGTTCTTC.

The CDR3 nucleotides are TGTGCCAGCAGCGAAAACATTCAGTACTTC. As protein: CASSENIQYF. The chain carries TRBV6-1 and TRBJ2-4, with no clear D. V lost 6 bases to trimming and J lost 5 bases, with 2 bases between them. There are 10 residues in the CDR3. Germline lookup yields CDR1 MNHNS and CDR2 SASEGT.

This clone was recorded only once. This chain uses TRBV18 with TRBJ2-7; TRBD2 matches 12 bases. The CDR3 has 16 residues. Germline V CDR1 and CDR2: KGHSH, LQKENI. V trimming: 4 bases; J trimming: 0 bases; junction bases outside the gene matches: 4. The DNA of the CDR3 is TGTGCCAGCTCACGGACTAGCGGGGCAAGCTCCTACGAGCAGTACTTC. It codes for CASSRTSGASSYEQYF.

A note on this clone: At one boundary the junction diverges from the germline segment, which might be a read error. The genes are TRBV5-1 and TRBJ1-2, with 8 bases matching TRBD1. Germline assignment: CDR1 SGHRS and CDR2 YFSETQ. CDR3 length: 14 amino acids. DNA of the CDR3: TGCGCCAGCAGTTTGGGACAGGAAGTTTGGGGCTACACCTTC. Its protein product is CASSLGQEVWGYTF.

The rearrangement links TRBV2 to TRBJ2-5; D may be TRBD2 (7 bases). Germline values: CDR1 SNHLY, CDR2 FYNNEI. The CDR3 is 13 residues long. V was trimmed by 6 bases and J by 1 base, leaving 9 bases between them. The CDR3 bases are TGTGCCAGCAGGAGGGGGGGCCAAGAGACCCAGTACTTC. Protein: CASRRGGQETQYF.

This clone was observed a single time. The genes are TRBV7-3 and TRBJ1-2, with a possible D match to TRBD1 (6 bases). Per the germline V gene, CDR1 is SGHTA and CDR2 is FQGTGA. The CDR3 sequence is 15 residues long. Trimming shortened V by 1 base and J by 2 bases, and 11 bases separated the two germline ends. The CDR3 DNA sequence: TGTGCCAGCAGCTTAAATGGGGGCCCGAACTATGGCTACACCTTC. Protein sequence: CASSLNGGPNYGYTF.

The chain combines TRBV18 with TRBJ2-7; 9 bases are a match to TRBD1. V gave up 4 bases and J gave up 6 bases; unmatched junction bases: 10. Per germline, CDR1 KGHSH and CDR2 LQKENI. The CDR3 contains 15 residues. CDR3 bases: TGTGCCAGCTCACGGAGGACAGGGGCCTTCGCCGAGCAGTACTTC. This encodes CASSRRTGAFAEQYF.

This chain uses TRBV5-4 with TRBJ2-1; D is possibly TRBD2 (6 bases). Trimming left V 0 bases short and J 6 bases short, with 25 bases between. The CDR3 spans 19 residues. The germline V gene has CDR1 SGHNT and CDR2 YYREEE (reference sequence). Here the CDR3 reads CASSLALGGAGGISNEQFF. The CDR3, as DNA: TGTGCCAGCAGCTTGGCCCTCGGAGGAGCCGGGGGAATAAGCAATGAGCAGTTCTTC.

Only one count was recorded for this clone. The genes are TRBV7-3 and TRBJ1-1, with D hard to call. This CDR3 region has 15 residues. The germline CDR1 and CDR2 sequences are SGHTA and FQGTGA. V shed 5 bases and J shed 1 base, with 14 bases lying between them. The CDR3 sequence is CASSPGGRWNTEAFF. As DNA, the CDR3 is TGTGCCAGCAGCCCCGGCGGTCGGTGGAACACTGAAGCTTTCTTT.

The chain links TRBV19 to TRBJ1-4; no clear D. Germline loops: CDR1 LNHDA, CDR2 SQIVND (reference sequence). V was shortened by 4 bases and J by 0 bases, with 9 bases between the two germline ends. The CDR3 is 15 residues long. DNA for the CDR3: TGTGCCAGTAGTAAAAGGACTCCAACTAATGAAAAACTGTTTTTT. Protein: CASSKRTPTNEKLFF.

The chain joins TRBV5-8 to TRBJ1-1, with TRBD1 as a possible D gene (5 bases). The CDR3 is made up of 16 amino acids. Germline V gene data show CDR1 as SGHTS and CDR2 as YDEGEE. V lost 4 bases to trimming and J lost 4 bases, with 20 bases between them. The CDR3 DNA reads as TGTGCCAGCAGCCTCGGGACTCCGCGGGTGGCCACTGAAGCTTTCTTT. Translated, it gives CASSLGTPRVATEAFF.